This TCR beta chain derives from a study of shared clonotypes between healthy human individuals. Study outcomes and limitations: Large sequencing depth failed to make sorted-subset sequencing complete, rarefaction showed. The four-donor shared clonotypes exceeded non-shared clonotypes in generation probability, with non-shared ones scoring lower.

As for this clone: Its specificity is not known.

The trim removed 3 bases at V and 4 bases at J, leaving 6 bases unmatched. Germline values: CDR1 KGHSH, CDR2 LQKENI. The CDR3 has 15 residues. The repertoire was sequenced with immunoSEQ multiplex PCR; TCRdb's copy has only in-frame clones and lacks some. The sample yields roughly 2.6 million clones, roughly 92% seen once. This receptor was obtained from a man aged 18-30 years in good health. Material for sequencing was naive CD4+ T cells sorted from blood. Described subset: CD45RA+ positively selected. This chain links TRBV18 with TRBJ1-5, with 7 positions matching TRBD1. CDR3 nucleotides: TGTGCCAGCTCACCCAAGACAGGGCTGAATCAGCCCCAGCATTTT. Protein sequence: CASSPKTGLNQPQHF.